This entry lists 15 T cell receptor beta chains sequenced from one sample in a study of CD8 T cells in Susac syndrome. A quantity of about 0.5 to 1 ug RNA underwent reverse transcription using random hexamers. TCRdb re-analysed the immunoSEQ multiplex PCR reads in MiXCR, keeping a single row per CDR3 protein. The table includes 300,000 or so distinct CDR3 sequences, 92% detected once. The sequenced sample consisted of CD4+ T cells from PBMCs. These receptors all come from a human donor with multiple sclerosis.

The chain has TRBV6-2 or TRBV6-3 and TRBJ1-5; 8 bases fit TRBD1. V lost 6 bases and J lost 2; bases outside the gene matches: 6. Germline V gene sequence: CDR1 MNHEY, CDR2 SVGEGT. The CDR3 runs to 15 residues. The CDR3 DNA reads as TGTGCCAGCAGCAACAGGGGGGAAGGCAATCAGCCCCAGCATTTT. Translating gives CASSNRGEGNQPQHF.

This clonotype turned up a few times. This chain joins TRBV2 and TRBJ2-2, with 7 nucleotides matching TRBD2. The CDR3 has 14 residues. Germline CDR1 SNHLY, CDR2 FYNNEI. With 6 bases clipped from V and 1 base from J, the junction kept 2 bases outside the gene matches. The CDR3 protein is CASRGGRNTGELFF. The DNA of the CDR3 is TGTGCCAGCAGGGGCGGGAGGAACACCGGGGAGCTGTTTTTT.

The genes are TRBV7-8 and TRBJ2-5; 9 bases align to TRBD1. This CDR3 is built from 15 residues. Looked up from germline, CDR1 is SGHVS and CDR2 is FQNEAQ. V dropped 2 bases and J dropped 5; count of bases not matched to a gene: 6. The CDR3 protein is CASSLWGQGAETQYF. In DNA, the CDR3 is TGTGCCAGCAGCTTATGGGGACAGGGTGCGGAGACCCAGTACTTC.

The CDR3 DNA reads TGCAGCGTTGAGGTGACAGGGGCATCCTACGAGCAGTACTTC. The encoded protein is CSVEVTGASYEQYF. This sequence joins TRBV29-1 and TRBJ2-7; 8 bases agree with TRBD1. The CDR3 covers 14 residues. Per germline, CDR1 SQVTM and CDR2 ANQGSEA. Losses at the gene ends were 3 bases for V and 1 base for J; bases not matched to a gene: 5.

The rearrangement uses TRBV11-2 and TRBJ1-4; tentative D call: TRBD1 (6 bases). Per the germline V gene, CDR1 is SGHAT and CDR2 is FQNNGV. The V gene lost 0 bases and the J gene lost 10 bases, with 15 bases spanning the gap. CDR3 length: 15 amino acids. CDR3 in DNA: TGTGCCAGCAGCTTAGATCGGGGGGGCAGGGGAAAACTGTTTTTT. Translated, it gives CASSLDRGGRGKLFF. The full variable domain, in which reference TRBV11-2 and TRBJ1-4 provide the parts outside the CDR3, is EAGVAQSPRYKIIEKRQSVAFWCNPISGHATLYWYQQILGQGPKLLIQFQNNGVVDDSQLPKDRFSAERLKGVDSTLKIQPAKLEDSAVYLCASSLDRGGRGKLFFGSGTQLSVL.

This chain connects TRBV10-3 to TRBJ2-7; D may be TRBD1 or TRBD2 (5 bases each). The V gene's germline CDR1 is ENHRY and CDR2 SYGVKD. The CDR3 is 11 residues long. Trimming took off 10 bases at V and 0 bases at J, with 7 bases between the two ends. CDR3 bases: TGTGCCACCGGGACCTCCTACGAGCAGTACTTC. Encoded protein: CATGTSYEQYF.

This sequence joins TRBV6-5 and TRBJ2-3, with D maybe TRBD2 (5 bases). CDR3 length: 13 residues. Germline V gives CDR1 MNHEY, CDR2 SVGAGI. The ends were cut back, 6 bases at V and 4 bases at J, with 11 bases in the middle. The CDR3 DNA follows: TGTGCCAGCAGGATGGACTCGTCAGATACGCAGTATTTT. Translating gives CASRMDSSDTQYF.

This chain connects TRBV7-2 to TRBJ2-5; 12 bases are shared with TRBD2. Germline CDR1 is SGHTA and CDR2 is FQGNSA. The CDR3 totals 16 residues. J lost 6 bases, V lost 1 base, and 6 bases had no gene match. CDR3 coding DNA: TGTGCCAGCAGCTTAGAACTAGCGGGGGGCCGGAAGACCCAGTACTTC. Its protein is CASSLELAGGRKTQYF.

V usage is TRBV7-9 and J usage is TRBJ1-5, with D perhaps matching TRBD1 (6 bases). Germline CDR1 is SEHNR and CDR2 is FQNEAQ (reference sequence). V was shortened by 3 bases and J by 6 bases, with 12 bases between the two germline ends. This CDR3 contains 14 residues. The CDR3 loop is CASSFDRSIQPQHF. For the CDR3, the DNA is TGTGCCAGCAGCTTTGACAGGTCCATTCAGCCCCAGCATTTT.

The chain combines TRBV14 with TRBJ2-1; 8 bases match TRBD1. Germline V lookup: CDR1 SGHDN, CDR2 FVKESK. V gave up 0 bases and J gave up 7 bases; unmatched junction bases: 8. The CDR3 is 16 amino acids. The CDR3 region is CASSQETGVTSNEQFF. The CDR3 nucleotides read TGTGCCAGCAGCCAAGAGACAGGGGTAACGTCTAATGAGCAGTTCTTC.

V is TRBV12-3 or TRBV12-4 and J is TRBJ2-3, with TRBD2 matching over 9 bases. The trim removed 3 bases at V and 5 bases at J, leaving 9 bases unmatched. The CDR3 loop spans 16 amino acids. The chain's CDR3 is CASSFGLAGLGDTQYF. The CDR3 region has the DNA TGTGCCAGCAGTTTCGGGCTAGCGGGACTCGGAGATACGCAGTATTTT.

The chain joins TRBV24-1 to TRBJ2-2; a possible D gene is TRBD1 (6 bases). With 4 bases removed from V and 5 bases from J, the gap between germline ends came to 13 bases. Germline V gene lookup returns CDR1 KGHDR and CDR2 SFDVKD. The CDR3 loop spans 15 amino acids. The CDR3 spells CATSDPRTATGELFF. For the CDR3, the DNA is TGTGCCACCAGTGACCCCCGGACAGCAACCGGGGAGCTGTTTTTT.

The rearrangement links TRBV7-9 to TRBJ1-3; D remains ambiguous. V lost 2 bases, J lost 14 bases, and 13 bases lay in between. The CDR3 totals 12 residues. Germline-derived CDR1 and CDR2 are SEHNR and FQNEAQ (reference sequence). The CDR3 region is CASSLPPAPLYF. DNA for the CDR3: TGTGCCAGCAGCTTACCACCCGCGCCTTTATATTTT.

The rearrangement links TRBV2 to TRBJ1-5; D possibly corresponds to TRBD1 (5 bases). This CDR3 has 15 residues. From germline, CDR1 is SNHLY and CDR2 FYNNEI. Trimming pared 0 bases from V and 3 bases from J, leaving 9 bases between. The CDR3 sequence: CASSEAGGNNQPQHF. The CDR3 nucleotides read TGTGCCAGCAGTGAAGCTGGGGGAAACAATCAGCCCCAGCATTTT. The variable domain in full, completed from reference TRBV2 and TRBJ1-5, reads EPEVTQTPSHQVTQMGQEVILRCVPISNHLYFYWYRQILGQKVEFLVSFYNNEISEKSEIFDDQFSVERPDGSNFTLKIRSTKLEDSAMYFCASSEAGGNNQPQHFGDGTRLSIL.

The chain recombines TRBV7-9 with TRBJ1-6; a weak D match, TRBD1 (6 bases). The CDR3 spans 14 residues. V lost 5 bases, J lost 8 bases, and 13 bases lay in between. Per the germline V gene, CDR1 is SEHNR and CDR2 is FQNEAQ (reference sequence). CDR3 loop: CASSRGGAHSPLHF. The CDR3 coding sequence is TGTGCCAGCAGCCGTGGGGGGGCCCATTCACCCCTCCACTTT.